Listed here are 10 T cell receptor beta chains from one sample, sequenced in a study of shared clonotypes between healthy human individuals. Data came from immunoSEQ multiplex PCR; TCRdb stores just in-frame clones and leaves some out. In the table there are more than 2,000,000 clones, approximately 93% of which are singletons. Sample: naive CD4+ T cells from PBMCs. Subset indicated: CD45RA+ positively selected. Receptors originate from a man aged 18 to 35 in good health. Some clones in this sample may be carry-over from other donors' samples.

The chain combines TRBV2 with TRBJ1-6; TRBD1 aligns across 8 bases. Per the germline V gene, CDR1 is SNHLY and CDR2 is FYNNEI. The length of the CDR3 is 16 residues. The V gene end was trimmed by 5 bases and the J gene end by 5 bases; junction bases not matched to a gene: 8. The CDR3 region has the DNA TGTGCCAGCAGTCCCAGCGGACAGGGCAATAATTCACCCCTCCACTTT. Amino acid sequence: CASSPSGQGNNSPLHF.

Concerning this clone itself: The same CDR3 arises from other DNA sequences in this sample as well. This chain connects TRBV5-5 to TRBJ1-3; D is unresolved. CDR1 is SGHKS, CDR2 YYEKEE, per germline (reference sequence). The CDR3 contains 14 residues. Between the trimmed V and J ends, which lost 0 bases and 0 bases, there was a span of 4 bases. In nucleotides, the CDR3 is TGTGCCAGCAGCTTGGGGGGCTCTGGAAACACCATATATTTT. Protein: CASSLGGSGNTIYF.

J is TRBJ2-1 and V is TRBV27; 10 positions agree with TRBD2. The CDR3 totals 16 residues. Per germline, CDR1 MNHEY and CDR2 SMNVEV (reference sequence). The V segment lost 11 bases and the J segment 3 bases; nucleotides outside the gene matches: 13. The CDR3 region has the DNA TGTGCCGCCTCTTCACTAGCGGGGAGACTCTACAATGAGCAGTTCTTC. Its protein product is CAASSLAGRLYNEQFF.

This clone was observed a handful of times. The same CDR3 arises from other DNA sequences in this sample as well. This chain links TRBV28 with TRBJ2-7; 10 bases are shared with TRBD1. The germline gives CDR1 MDHEN, CDR2 SYDVKM. There are 14 residues in the CDR3. The V segment lost 7 bases and the J segment 1 base; nucleotides outside the gene matches: 4. The CDR3: CASTWTGGSYEQYF. CDR3 coding DNA: TGTGCCAGCACCTGGACAGGGGGGTCCTACGAGCAGTACTTC.

The chain employs TRBV29-1 and TRBJ1-1, with D possibly matching TRBD1 (5 bases). Germline V gives CDR1 SQVTM, CDR2 ANQGSEA. Trimming removed 4 bases at V and 11 bases at J, with 17 bases between. The CDR3 covers 12 residues. CDR3 nucleotide sequence: TGCAGCGTTGTGTCTGGGGGAAGTAACGCTTTCTTT. Its protein product is CSVVSGGSNAFF.

Worth noting for this clone: The same CDR3 is also encoded by other DNA sequences in this sample. The rearrangement uses TRBV5-4 and TRBJ2-3, with D uncertain. The germline V and J ends were trimmed by 0 bases and 6 bases, with 2 bases remaining between them. Germline V gives CDR1 SGHNT, CDR2 YYREEE (reference sequence). The CDR3 totals 11 residues. CDR3 nucleotides: TGTGCCAGCAGCTTGGGGGATACGCAGTATTTT. As protein: CASSLGDTQYF. The whole variable domain, filled in from reference TRBV5-4 and TRBJ2-3, reads ETGVTQSPTHLIKTRGQQVTLRCSSQSGHNTVSWYQQALGQGPQFIFQYYREEENGRGNFPPRFSGLQFPNYSSELNVNALELDDSALYLCASSLGDTQYFGPGTRLTVL.

This chain uses TRBV7-9 with TRBJ2-3, with D hard to call. The V end lost 4 bases, the J end lost 2 bases, and 16 bases lay between the germline ends. CDR3 length equals 16 residues. Germline V lookup: CDR1 SEHNR, CDR2 FQNEAQ (reference sequence). DNA for the CDR3: TGTGCCAGCAGCTCATCAGACCCGGCCCCCACAGATACGCAGTATTTT. It codes for CASSSSDPAPTDTQYF.

This chain connects TRBV19 to TRBJ2-5; no definite D call. Trimming took off 2 bases at V and 9 bases at J, with 13 bases between the two ends. This CDR3 comprises 13 residues. Germline lookup yields CDR1 LNHDA and CDR2 SQIVND (reference sequence). CDR3 nucleotide sequence: TGTGCCAGTAGTATAACCGCCGCTCAGGCCCAGTACTTC. It yields the protein CASSITAAQAQYF.

The chain recombines TRBV5-1 with TRBJ2-6; D unresolved. Germline CDR1 and CDR2: SGHRS and YFSETQ. This CDR3 comprises 17 residues. Deletions cut 9 bases from V and 0 bases from J, with 19 bases between. CDR3 region: CAIKEVAPDSGANVLTF. The CDR3 nucleotides are TGCGCCATCAAAGAGGTCGCACCCGACTCTGGGGCCAACGTCCTGACTTTC.

This chain connects TRBV29-1 to TRBJ1-4, with D unresolved. There are 15 residues in the CDR3. CDR1 is SQVTM, CDR2 ANQGSEA, per germline. The V gene lost 6 bases and the J gene lost 3 bases, with 17 bases spanning the gap. The CDR3 here is CSVLKGRGANEKLFF. The CDR3 nucleotides read TGCAGCGTACTGAAAGGACGCGGTGCTAATGAAAAACTGTTTTTT.